Listed below are T cell receptor beta chains from one sample, sequenced in a study of CD8+CD57+ T cells in acquired aplastic anemia. TCRdb called the reads again in MiXCR, with one record for every CDR3 protein. The sample holds roughly 93,000 distinct CDR3 sequences, about 66% seen once. The sample consisted of sorted CD4+, CD8+, or CD8+CD57+ T cells (not recorded which) from PBMCs. All receptors derive from a human donor with aplastic anemia. Both conserved end residues are part of each CDR3. A D gene is named only where the DNA matches it firmly. A clone size is listed for some rows: how often the clone was seen (once, few, many), or a class if it is expanded.

J	size	D	V	DNA	CDR3
TRBJ1-6	NA	NA	TRBV20-1	TGCAGTGCTAGATCCCCCGGGATGAATAATTCACCCCTCCACTTT	CSARSPGMNNSPLHF
TRBJ1-5	NA	NA	TRBV29-1	TGCAGCGTTGAAGTGGGAAACGATCAGCCCCAGCATTTT	CSVEVGNDQPQHF
TRBJ2-3	NA	NA	TRBV2	TGTGCCAGCAGTGCTCCGACTGCAGATACGCAGTATTTT	CASSAPTADTQYF
TRBJ1-6	NA	NA	TRBV19	TGTGCCAGTAGTATAAACGGCGATTCACCCCTCCACTTT	CASSINGDSPLHF
TRBJ2-5	NA	NA	TRBV9	TGTGCCAGCAGCGTAGAGGGGGAGACCCAGTACTTC	CASSVEGETQYF
TRBJ2-1	NA	NA	TRBV7-9	TGTGCCAGCAGCTTAGTACTAGCAAATGAGCAGTTCTTC	CASSLVLANEQFF
TRBJ1-1	NA	TRBD1	TRBV2	TGTGCCAGCGGTGAAAGGCGAAGGACAGGGGGTATAACTGAAGCTTTCTTT	CASGERRRTGGITEAFF
TRBJ1-2	NA	NA	TRBV7-9	TGTGCCAGTCGATCCACAGGGCCTGGCTACACCTTC	CASRSTGPGYTF
TRBJ1-5	NA	TRBD1	TRBV2	TGTGCCAGCAGGGGGGGGGACAGTAGCAATCAGCCCCAGCATTTT	CASRGGDSSNQPQHF
TRBJ2-5	few	NA	TRBV2	TGTGCCAGTTATGGGTCGCTTAATTCGGGGGAGACCCAGTACTTC	CASYGSLNSGETQYF
TRBJ2-7	NA	NA	TRBV10-1	TGCGCCAGCCCTCTGACGGGATCCTACGAGCAGTACTTC	CASPLTGSYEQYF
TRBJ2-1	NA	NA	TRBV19	TGTGCCAGTAGTATTGGCCGGGCTGATGAGCAGTTCTTC	CASSIGRADEQFF
TRBJ2-3	NA	NA	TRBV2	TGTGCCAGCGGCCCCACAGGAGATACGCAGTATTTT	CASGPTGDTQYF
TRBJ2-2	many	TRBD2	TRBV19	TGTGCCAGTAGTATCCCTAGCGGGATCTTTACCGGGGAGCTGTTTTTT	CASSIPSGIFTGELFF
TRBJ2-7	NA	NA	TRBV25-1	TGTGCCAGCAGTGAACCCGGGGGATACGAGCAGTACTTC	CASSEPGGYEQYF
TRBJ1-2	NA	NA	TRBV10-2	TGCGCCAGCAGTGACTCTATCGCCCTTAACTATGGCTACACCTTC	CASSDSIALNYGYTF
TRBJ2-5	NA	NA	TRBV20-1	TGCAGTGCTAATCCGGGGCAGCACAGCAGTGGGGAGACCCAGTACTTC	CSANPGQHSSGETQYF
TRBJ2-7	NA	TRBD2	TRBV20-1	TGCAGTGCTCCCTTGGCAGCGGGGGGGACCTACGAGCAGTACTTC	CSAPLAAGGTYEQYF
TRBJ1-2	NA	NA	TRBV10-3	TGTGCCATCAGCGGGACCCATAGGACCTATGGCTACACCTTC	CAISGTHRTYGYTF
TRBJ2-7	NA	NA	TRBV7-3	TGTGCCAGCAGCTTAGAGCACAGCTACGAGCAGTACTTC	CASSLEHSYEQYF
TRBJ2-3	NA	NA	TRBV15	TGTGCCACCAGCAGAGATAGAAGTCCAGATACGCAGTATTTT	CATSRDRSPDTQYF
TRBJ2-2	NA	NA	TRBV9	TGTGCCAGCACGAGAATAGACACAAACACCGGGGAGCTGTTTTTT	CASTRIDTNTGELFF
TRBJ2-7	NA	TRBD2	TRBV29-1	TGCAGCGTCGCGGGGGCTAGCGGGAGGTACGAGCAGTACTTC	CSVAGASGRYEQYF
TRBJ2-7	NA	TRBD1	TRBV20-1	TGCAGTGCTCTTGGGACAGGGATCGACGAGCAGTACTTC	CSALGTGIDEQYF
TRBJ2-5	NA	NA	TRBV7-3	TGTGCCAGCAGCTTAACCGGCGGAGAGACCCAGTACTTC	CASSLTGGETQYF
TRBJ2-1	many	TRBD2	TRBV20-1	TGCAGTGCTAGGAGTAACCGGGCGGGGGGGTTCTACAATGAGCAGTTCTTC	CSARSNRAGGFYNEQFF